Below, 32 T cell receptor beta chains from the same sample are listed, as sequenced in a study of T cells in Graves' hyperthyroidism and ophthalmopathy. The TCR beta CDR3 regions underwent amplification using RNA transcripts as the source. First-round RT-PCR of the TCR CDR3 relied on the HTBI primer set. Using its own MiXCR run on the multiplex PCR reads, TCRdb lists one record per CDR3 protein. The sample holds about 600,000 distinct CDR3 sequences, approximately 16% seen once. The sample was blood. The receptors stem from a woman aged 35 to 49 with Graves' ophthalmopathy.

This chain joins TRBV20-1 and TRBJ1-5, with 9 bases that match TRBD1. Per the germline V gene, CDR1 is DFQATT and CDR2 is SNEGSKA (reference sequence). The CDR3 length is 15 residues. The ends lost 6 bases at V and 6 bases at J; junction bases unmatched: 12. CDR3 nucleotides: TGCAGTGCATCATGCCGGGACAGGGTAGGTCAGCCCCAGCATTTT. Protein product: CSASCRDRVGQPQHF.

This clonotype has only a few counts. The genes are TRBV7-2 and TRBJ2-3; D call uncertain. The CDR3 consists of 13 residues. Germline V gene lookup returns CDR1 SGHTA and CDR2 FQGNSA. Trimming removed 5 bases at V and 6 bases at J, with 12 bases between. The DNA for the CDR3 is TGTGCCAGCAGCCAATCTAGGGCGGATACGCAGTATTTT. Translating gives CASSQSRADTQYF.

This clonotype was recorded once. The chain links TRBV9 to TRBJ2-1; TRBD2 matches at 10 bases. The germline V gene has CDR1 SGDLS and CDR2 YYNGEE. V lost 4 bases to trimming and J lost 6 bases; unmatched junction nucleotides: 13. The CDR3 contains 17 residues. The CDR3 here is CASSSEAGGRSVNEQFF. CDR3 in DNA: TGTGCCAGCAGCTCTGAAGCGGGAGGGAGGTCTGTCAATGAGCAGTTCTTC.

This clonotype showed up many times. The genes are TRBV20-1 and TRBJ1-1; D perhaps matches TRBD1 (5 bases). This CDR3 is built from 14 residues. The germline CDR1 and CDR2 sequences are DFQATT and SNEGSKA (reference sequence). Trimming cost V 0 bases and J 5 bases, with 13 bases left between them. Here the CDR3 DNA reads TGCAGTGCTAGAGACCACCGGGCAGGGACTGAAGCTTTCTTT. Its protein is CSARDHRAGTEAFF.

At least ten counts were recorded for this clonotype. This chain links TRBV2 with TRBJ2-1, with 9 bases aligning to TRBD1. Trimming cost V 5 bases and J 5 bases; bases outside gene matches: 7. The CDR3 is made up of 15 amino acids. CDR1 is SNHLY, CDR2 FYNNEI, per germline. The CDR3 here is CASSTTGTGNNEQFF. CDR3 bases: TGTGCCAGCAGTACCACCGGGACAGGGAACAATGAGCAGTTCTTC.

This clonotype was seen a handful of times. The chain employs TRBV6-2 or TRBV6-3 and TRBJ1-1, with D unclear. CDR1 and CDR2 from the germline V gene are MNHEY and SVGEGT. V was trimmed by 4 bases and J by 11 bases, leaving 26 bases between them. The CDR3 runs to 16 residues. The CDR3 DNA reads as TGTGCCAGCAGTTCACGCGCCAGTAGAGGGTTTCCTCGCGCTTTCTTT. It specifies CASSSRASRGFPRAFF.

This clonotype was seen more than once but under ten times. The CDR3 protein is CASSSGGSLNYGYTF. The CDR3 bases are TGTGCCAGCAGCTCCGGGGGTAGCCTCAACTATGGCTACACCTTC. The rearrangement joins TRBV7-9 to TRBJ1-2, with a weak D call TRBD1 (5 bases). CDR3 length equals 15 residues. V was shortened by 4 bases and J by 2 bases, with 14 bases between the two germline ends. Germline V gene data show CDR1 as SEHNR and CDR2 as FQNEAQ (reference sequence).

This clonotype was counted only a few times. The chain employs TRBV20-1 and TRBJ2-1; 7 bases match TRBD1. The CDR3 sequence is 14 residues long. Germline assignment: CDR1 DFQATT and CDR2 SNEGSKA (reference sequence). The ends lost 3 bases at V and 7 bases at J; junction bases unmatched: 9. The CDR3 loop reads CSARSQGVLNEQFF. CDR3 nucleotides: TGCAGTGCTAGGAGCCAGGGGGTCCTAAATGAGCAGTTCTTC.

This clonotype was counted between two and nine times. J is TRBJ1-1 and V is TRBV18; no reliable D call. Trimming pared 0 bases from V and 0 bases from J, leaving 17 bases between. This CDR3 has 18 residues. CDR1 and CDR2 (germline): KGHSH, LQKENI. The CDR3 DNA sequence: TGTGCCAGCTCACCACCGAATCGAGGGCCCAGGATGAACACTGAAGCTTTCTTT. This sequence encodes CASSPPNRGPRMNTEAFF. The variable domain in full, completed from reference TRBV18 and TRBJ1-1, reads NAGVMQNPRHLVRRRGQEARLRCSPMKGHSHVYWYRQLPEEGLKFMVYLQKENIIDESGMPKERFSAEFPKEGPSILRIQQVVRGDSAAYFCASSPPNRGPRMNTEAFFGQGTRLTVV.

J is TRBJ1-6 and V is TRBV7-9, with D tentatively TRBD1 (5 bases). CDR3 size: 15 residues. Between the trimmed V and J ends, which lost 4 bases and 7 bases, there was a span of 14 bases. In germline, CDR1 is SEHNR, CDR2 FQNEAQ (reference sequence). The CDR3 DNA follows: TGTGCCAGCAGCTGGGCTCTGGGGCGGAATTCACCCCTCCACTTT. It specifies CASSWALGRNSPLHF.

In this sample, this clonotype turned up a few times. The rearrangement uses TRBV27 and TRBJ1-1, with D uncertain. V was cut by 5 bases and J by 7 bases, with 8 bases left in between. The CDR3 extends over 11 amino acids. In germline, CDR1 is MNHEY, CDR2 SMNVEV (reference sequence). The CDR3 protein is CASSKWGEAFF. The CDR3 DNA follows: TGTGCCAGCAGTAAGTGGGGTGAAGCTTTCTTT.

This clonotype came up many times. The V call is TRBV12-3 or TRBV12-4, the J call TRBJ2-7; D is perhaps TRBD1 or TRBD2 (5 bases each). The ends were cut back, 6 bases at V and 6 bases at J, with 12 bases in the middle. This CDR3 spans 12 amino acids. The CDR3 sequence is CASRTPGSEQYF. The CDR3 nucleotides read TGTGCCAGCAGGACCCCAGGGAGCGAGCAGTACTTC.

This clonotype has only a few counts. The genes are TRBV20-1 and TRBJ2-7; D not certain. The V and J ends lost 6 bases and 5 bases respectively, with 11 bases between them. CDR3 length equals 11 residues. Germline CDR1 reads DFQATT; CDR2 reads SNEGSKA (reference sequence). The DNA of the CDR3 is TGCAGTGCCCCATTAAACGACGAGCAGTACTTC. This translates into CSAPLNDEQYF.

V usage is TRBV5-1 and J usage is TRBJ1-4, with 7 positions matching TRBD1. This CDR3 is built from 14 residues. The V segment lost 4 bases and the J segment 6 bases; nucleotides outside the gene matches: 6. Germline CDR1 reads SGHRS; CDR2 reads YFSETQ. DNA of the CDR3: TGCGCCAGCAGCCGGACAGGAGGAGATGAAAAACTGTTTTTT. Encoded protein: CASSRTGGDEKLFF.

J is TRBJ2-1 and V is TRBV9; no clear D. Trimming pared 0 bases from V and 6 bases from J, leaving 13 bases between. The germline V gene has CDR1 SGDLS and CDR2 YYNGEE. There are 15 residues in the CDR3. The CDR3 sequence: CASSVGEVGSNEQFF. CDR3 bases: TGTGCCAGCAGCGTAGGCGAGGTGGGCAGCAATGAGCAGTTCTTC.

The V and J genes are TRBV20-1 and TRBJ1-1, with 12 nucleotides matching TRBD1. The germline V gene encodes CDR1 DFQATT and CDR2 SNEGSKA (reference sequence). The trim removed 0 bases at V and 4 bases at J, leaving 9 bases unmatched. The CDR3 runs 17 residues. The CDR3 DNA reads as TGCAGTGCTAGAGATCAGGGGACAGGGGGCGAGATCACTGAAGCTTTCTTT. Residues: CSARDQGTGGEITEAFF.

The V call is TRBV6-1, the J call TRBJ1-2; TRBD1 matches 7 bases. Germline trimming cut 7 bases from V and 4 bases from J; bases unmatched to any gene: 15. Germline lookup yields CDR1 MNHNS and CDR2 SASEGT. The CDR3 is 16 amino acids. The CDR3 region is CASKLNRGSSTYGYTF. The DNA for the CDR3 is TGTGCCAGCAAACTGAACAGGGGTTCTTCCACCTATGGCTACACCTTC.

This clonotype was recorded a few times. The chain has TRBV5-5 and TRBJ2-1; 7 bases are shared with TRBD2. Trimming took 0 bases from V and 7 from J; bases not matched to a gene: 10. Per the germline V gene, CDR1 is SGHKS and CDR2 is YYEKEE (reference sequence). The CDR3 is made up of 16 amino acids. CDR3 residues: CASSLGDLGGRNEQFF. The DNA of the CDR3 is TGTGCCAGCAGCTTGGGGGACCTCGGGGGGAGGAATGAGCAGTTCTTC. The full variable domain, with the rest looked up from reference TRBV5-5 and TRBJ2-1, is DAGVTQSPTHLIKTRGQQVTLRCSPISGHKSVSWYQQVLGQGPQFIFQYYEKEERGRGNFPDRFSARQFPNYSSELNVNALLLGDSALYLCASSLGDLGGRNEQFFGPGTRLTVL.

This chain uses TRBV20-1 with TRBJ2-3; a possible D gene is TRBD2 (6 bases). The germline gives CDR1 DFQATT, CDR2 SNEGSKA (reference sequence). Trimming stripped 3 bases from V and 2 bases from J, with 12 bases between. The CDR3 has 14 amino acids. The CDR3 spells CSARGTPPTDTQYF. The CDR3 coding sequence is TGCAGTGCTAGGGGGACTCCTCCCACAGATACGCAGTATTTT.

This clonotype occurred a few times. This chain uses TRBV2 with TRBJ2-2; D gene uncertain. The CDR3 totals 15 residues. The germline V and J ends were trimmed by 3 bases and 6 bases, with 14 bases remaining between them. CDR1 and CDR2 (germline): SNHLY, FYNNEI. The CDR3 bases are TGTGCCAGCAGTGAGGAAGGGTTTGGGGCCGGGGAGCTGTTTTTT. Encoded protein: CASSEEGFGAGELFF.

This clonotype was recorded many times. CDR3 residues: CASSPGQGAGNTIYF. As DNA, the CDR3 is TGTGCCAGCTCACCAGGACAGGGGGCTGGAAACACCATATATTTT. The chain combines TRBV18 with TRBJ1-3; 10 bases are a match to TRBD1. The CDR3 covers 15 residues. The J segment lost 2 bases and the V segment lost 2 bases, leaving 0 bases of the junction unmatched. Germline V gene lookup returns CDR1 KGHSH and CDR2 LQKENI.

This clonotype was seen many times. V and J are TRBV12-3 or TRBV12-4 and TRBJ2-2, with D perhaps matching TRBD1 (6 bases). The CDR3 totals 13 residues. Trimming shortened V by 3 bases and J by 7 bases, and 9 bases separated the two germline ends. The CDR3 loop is CASSFLTGGELFF. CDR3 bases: TGTGCCAGCAGTTTCCTGACAGGCGGGGAGCTGTTTTTT.

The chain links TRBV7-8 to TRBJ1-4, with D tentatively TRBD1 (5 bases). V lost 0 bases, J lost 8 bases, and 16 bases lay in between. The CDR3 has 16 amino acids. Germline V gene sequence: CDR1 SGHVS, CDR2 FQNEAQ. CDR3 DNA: TGTGCCAGCAGCTTAGCTCGGCCAGGCTGGGGCGAAAAACTGTTTTTT. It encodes CASSLARPGWGEKLFF.

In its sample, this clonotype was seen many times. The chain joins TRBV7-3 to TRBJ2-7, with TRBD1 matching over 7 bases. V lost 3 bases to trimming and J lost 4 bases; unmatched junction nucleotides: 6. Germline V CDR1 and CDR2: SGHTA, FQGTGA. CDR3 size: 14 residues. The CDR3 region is CASSFGQAKYEQYF. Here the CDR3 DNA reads TGTGCCAGCAGCTTCGGACAGGCGAAATACGAGCAGTACTTC. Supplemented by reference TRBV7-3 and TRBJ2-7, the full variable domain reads GAGVSQTPSNKVTEKGKYVELRCDPISGHTALYWYRQSLGQGPEFLIYFQGTGAADDSGLPNDRFFAVRPEGSVSTLKIQRTERGDSAVYLCASSFGQAKYEQYFGPGTRLTVT.

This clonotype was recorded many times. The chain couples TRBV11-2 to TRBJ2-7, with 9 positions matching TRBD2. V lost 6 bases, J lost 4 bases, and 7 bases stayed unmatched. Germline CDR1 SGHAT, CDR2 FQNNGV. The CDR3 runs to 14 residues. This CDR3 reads CASSPSLAGYEQYF. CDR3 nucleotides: TGTGCCAGCAGTCCCAGTCTAGCGGGGTACGAGCAGTACTTC.

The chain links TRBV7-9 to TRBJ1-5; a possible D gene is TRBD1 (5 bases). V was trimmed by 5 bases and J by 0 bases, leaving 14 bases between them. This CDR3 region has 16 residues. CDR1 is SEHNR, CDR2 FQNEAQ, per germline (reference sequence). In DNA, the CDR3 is TGTGCCAGCAGCGGGGGACCAGTCCATAGCAATCAGCCCCAGCATTTT. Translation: CASSGGPVHSNQPQHF.

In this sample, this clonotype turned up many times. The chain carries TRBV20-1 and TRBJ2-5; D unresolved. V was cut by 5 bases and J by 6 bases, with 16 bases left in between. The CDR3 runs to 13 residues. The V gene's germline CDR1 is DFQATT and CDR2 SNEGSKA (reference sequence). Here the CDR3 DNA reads TGCAGTGCTGGCGCCAGCCTTTGGAAGACCCAGTACTTC. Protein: CSAGASLWKTQYF.

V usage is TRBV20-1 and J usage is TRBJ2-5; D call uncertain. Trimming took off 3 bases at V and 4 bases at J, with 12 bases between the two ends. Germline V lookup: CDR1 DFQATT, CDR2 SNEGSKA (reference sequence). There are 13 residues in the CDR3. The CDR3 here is CSARTGPLETQYF. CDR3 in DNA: TGCAGTGCTAGGACCGGACCACTAGAGACCCAGTACTTC.

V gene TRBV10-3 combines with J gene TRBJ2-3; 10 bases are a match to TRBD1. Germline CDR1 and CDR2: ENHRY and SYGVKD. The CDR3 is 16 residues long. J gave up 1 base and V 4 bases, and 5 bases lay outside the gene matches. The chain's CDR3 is CAISVGQGRGTDTQYF. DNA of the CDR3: TGTGCCATCAGTGTGGGACAGGGGAGGGGCACAGATACGCAGTATTTT.

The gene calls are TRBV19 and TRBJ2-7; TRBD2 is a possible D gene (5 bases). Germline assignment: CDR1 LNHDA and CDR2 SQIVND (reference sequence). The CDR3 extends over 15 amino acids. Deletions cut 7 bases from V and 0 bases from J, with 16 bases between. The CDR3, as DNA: TGTGCCAGTAAAGATGAAGGGAGCCTCTCCTACGAGCAGTACTTC. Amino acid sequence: CASKDEGSLSYEQYF.

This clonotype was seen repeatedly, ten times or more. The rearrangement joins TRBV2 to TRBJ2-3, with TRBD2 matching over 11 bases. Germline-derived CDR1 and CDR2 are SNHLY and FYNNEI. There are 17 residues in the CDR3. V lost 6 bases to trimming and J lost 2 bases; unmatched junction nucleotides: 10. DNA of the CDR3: TGTGCCAGCAGGAACCCGGGACTAGCGGACTCCACAGATACGCAGTATTTT. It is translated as CASRNPGLADSTDTQYF.

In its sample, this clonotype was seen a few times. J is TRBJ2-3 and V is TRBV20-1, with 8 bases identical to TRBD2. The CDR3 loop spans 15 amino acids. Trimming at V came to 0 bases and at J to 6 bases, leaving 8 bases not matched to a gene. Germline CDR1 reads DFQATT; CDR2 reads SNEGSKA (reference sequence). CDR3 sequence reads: CSARDQSGRVDTQYF. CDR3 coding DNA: TGCAGTGCTAGAGATCAAAGCGGGAGAGTGGATACGCAGTATTTT.